This record looks at one T cell receptor (beta chain) sequence and its context. This specimen comes from a study of T cells expressing NK-cell markers. Background on the study: Sorted CD3+CD56+NKG2C+, CD3+CD56+NKG2C- and CD3+CD56-NKG2C+ T cells provided the TCR beta repertoires.

The CDR3 sequence is 14 residues long. Germline values: CDR1 MNHEY, CDR2 SVGEGT. From its re-call of the 5' RACE reads, TCRdb lists each CDR3 protein once, without DNA. The repertoire shows 400,000 to 450,000 distinct CDR3 sequences; the top ten hold under 7.5%. The specimen sequenced was blood T cells: a sorted CD56 or NKG2C T cell subset, CD4+ or CD8+ T cells, or bulk PBMC T cells (not recorded which). The chain couples TRBV6-2 or TRBV6-3 to TRBJ2-1. This receptor was taken from a woman between 18 and 70 years old in good health. CDR3: CASSYSLQYNEQFF.